This is a list of T cell receptor beta chains from one sample in a study of shared clonotypes between healthy human individuals. Sequencing was performed with immunoSEQ multiplex PCR; in TCRdb, only in-frame clones are kept and a portion is missing. The sample includes under 850,000 clones, 80% to 95% of them seen just once. Sample: naive CD8+ T cells sorted from blood. The source of these receptors is a man aged 25-45 years in good health. Both conserved end residues are part of each CDR3. The D gene is left open where the match is weak. Size is omitted from some rows. Given values are once, few, many or a class for expanded clones.

clone_size	v_call	d_call	j_call	cdr3_aa	cdr3_nt
NA	TRBV7-9	TRBD1	TRBJ2-1	CASRSKTTGTRSYNEQFF	TGTGCCAGCAGATCTAAAACGACAGGGACAAGATCCTACAATGAGCAGTTCTTC
once	TRBV7-2	TRBD1	TRBJ1-5	CASSPTGGGRPQHF	TGTGCCAGCAGCCCGACAGGGGGCGGTAGGCCCCAGCATTTT
NA	TRBV4-1	TRBD1	TRBJ2-7	CASSPQGAPIYEQYF	TGCGCCAGCAGCCCACAGGGGGCGCCCATCTACGAGCAGTACTTC
NA	TRBV7-2	TRBD2	TRBJ2-7	CASSAASGTAEEQYF	TGTGCCAGCAGCGCCGCTAGCGGGACGGCGGAAGAGCAGTACTTC
once	TRBV27	NA	TRBJ1-4	CASRTGSEVSNEKLFF	TGTGCCAGCAGGACAGGCTCCGAGGTGTCTAATGAAAAACTGTTTTTT
NA	TRBV7-8	NA	TRBJ2-2	CASSNSGERAGELFF	TGTGCCAGCAGCAACTCGGGGGAGCGGGCCGGGGAGCTGTTTTTT
NA	TRBV7-9	NA	TRBJ2-7	CASSLYRPSSYEQYF	TGTGCCAGCAGCTTATACCGGCCGAGCTCCTACGAGCAGTACTTC
NA	TRBV5-5	NA	TRBJ2-7	CASRVGRVVPYEQYF	TGTGCCAGCAGAGTCGGCAGGGTCGTCCCCTACGAGCAGTACTTC
NA	TRBV7-9	NA	TRBJ1-2	CASSLIVGDPNYGYTF	TGTGCCAGCAGCTTAATTGTAGGGGATCCTAACTATGGCTACACCTTC
NA	TRBV28	TRBD2	TRBJ2-2	CASSLRTSGPVGGELFF	TGTGCCAGCAGTCTTAGGACTAGCGGTCCCGTGGGCGGGGAGCTGTTTTTT
NA	TRBV7-6	NA	TRBJ2-1	CASSPGSGYNEQFF	TGTGCCAGCAGCCCGGGCTCAGGGTACAATGAGCAGTTCTTC
NA	TRBV5-3	NA	TRBJ1-4	CARSQEQGSVATNEKLFF	TGTGCCAGAAGTCAAGAACAGGGTTCGGTTGCAACTAATGAAAAACTGTTTTTT
NA	TRBV5-4	NA	TRBJ1-2	CASSLGGLDYGYTF	TGTGCCAGCAGCTTGGGGGGGCTCGACTATGGCTACACCTTC
once	TRBV27	NA	TRBJ2-7	CASSLGPSVSYEQYF	TGTGCCAGCAGTTTAGGACCCTCCGTCTCCTACGAGCAGTACTTC
NA	TRBV4-1	NA	TRBJ2-7	CASSQGQGEQYF	TGCGCCAGCAGCCAAGGTCAAGGGGAGCAGTACTTC
few	TRBV10-3	NA	TRBJ2-7	CAISPDTYEQYF	TGTGCCATCAGTCCTGATACCTACGAGCAGTACTTC
NA	TRBV7-8	NA	TRBJ2-2	CASTDRQNTGELFF	TGTGCCAGCACCGACAGGCAGAACACCGGGGAGCTGTTTTTT
NA	TRBV29-1	TRBD2	TRBJ2-1	CSVELAGGVDEQFF	TGCAGCGTTGAACTAGCGGGAGGGGTGGATGAGCAGTTCTTC
NA	TRBV11-1	TRBD2	TRBJ2-1	CASSLTSDNEQFF	TGTGCCAGCAGCTTAACTAGCGACAATGAGCAGTTCTTC
once	TRBV11-2	NA	TRBJ2-7	CASSLVPYDEQYF	TGTGCCAGCAGCTTAGTACCGTACGACGAGCAGTACTTC
once	TRBV4-3	NA	TRBJ1-2	CASSQDSVNYGYTF	TGCGCCAGCAGCCAAGATTCGGTCAACTATGGCTACACCTTC
NA	TRBV27	NA	TRBJ2-7	CASRYRVTYEQYF	TGTGCCAGCAGGTACAGGGTGACCTACGAGCAGTACTTC
NA	TRBV19	TRBD1	TRBJ2-5	CASSSWDSKKETQYF	TGTGCCAGTAGTTCCTGGGACAGCAAAAAAGAGACCCAGTACTTC
NA	TRBV10-3	NA	TRBJ2-7	CAISETGVSYEQYF	TGTGCCATCAGTGAAACCGGGGTCTCCTACGAGCAGTACTTC